This T cell receptor beta chain is from a study of shared clonotypes between healthy human individuals. Study summary: Contributing individuals were two females and a few males aged 18 to 49. Study-level findings and limits: Naive subsets tended to show greater estimated richness than memory subsets.

As regards this clone: The target antigen is unknown.

As originally analysed: Junction-only immunoSEQ sequences carried no quality scores, so filtering differed. Sequencing was performed with immunoSEQ multiplex PCR; in TCRdb, only in-frame clones are kept and a portion is missing. V and J calls and clone size are those listed in that table; D and trimming were worked out from the DNA. This repertoire shows about 1.1 million clones, around three quarters found once; its top ten account for approximately 0.5%. Trimming removed 6 bases from V and 0 bases from J, with 9 bases in between. CDR3 length: 14 residues. Germline CDR1 and CDR2: MNHNS and SASEGT. The study drew its donors from healthy HIV-negative adults without recent acute infections or vaccinations.

The chain recombines TRBV6-1 with TRBJ1-5; D is possibly TRBD1 (5 bases). The TCR was taken from a man aged 18 to 35 in good health. Some clones in this sample may be carry-over from other donors' samples. Material for sequencing was memory CD4+ T cells from PBMCs. Subset reported: CD45RA-negative fraction. In DNA, the CDR3 is TGTGCCAGCAGCCGGGACTTTAGCAATCAGCCCCAGCATTTT. It codes for CASSRDFSNQPQHF.